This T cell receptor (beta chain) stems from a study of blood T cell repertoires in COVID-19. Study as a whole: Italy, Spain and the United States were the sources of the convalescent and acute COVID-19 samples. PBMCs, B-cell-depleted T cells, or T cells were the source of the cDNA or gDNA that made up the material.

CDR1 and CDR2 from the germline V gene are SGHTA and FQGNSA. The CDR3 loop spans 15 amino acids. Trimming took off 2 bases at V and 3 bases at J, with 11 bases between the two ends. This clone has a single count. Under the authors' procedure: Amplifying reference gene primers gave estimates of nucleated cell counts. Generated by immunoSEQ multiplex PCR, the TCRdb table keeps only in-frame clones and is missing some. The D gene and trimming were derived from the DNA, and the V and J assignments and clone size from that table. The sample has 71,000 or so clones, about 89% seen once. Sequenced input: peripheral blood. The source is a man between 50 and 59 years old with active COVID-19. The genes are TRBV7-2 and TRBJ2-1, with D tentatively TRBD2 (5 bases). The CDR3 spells CASSLRFRDYNEQFF. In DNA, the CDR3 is TGTGCCAGCAGCTTACGGTTCCGGGACTACAATGAGCAGTTCTTC.